This T cell receptor beta chain was sequenced in a study of T cell responses to AZD1222 COVID-19 vaccine. A remark on this clone: Its antigen is still unknown.

General observations from the study: Just a handful of AZD1222 recipients were seropositive at baseline.

Germline assignment: CDR1 SGHRS and CDR2 YFSETQ. The V segment lost 4 bases and the J segment 2 bases; nucleotides outside the gene matches: 5. There are 14 residues in the CDR3. Assay: immunoSEQ multiplex PCR; the TCRdb copy retains only in-frame clones and omits some. The sample lists approximately 64,000 clones, 84% seen once, with 9.5% to 10% in the top ten. Specimen: peripheral blood, collected on day 0 of AZD1222 vaccination. The sequence derives from an adult in good health. The rearrangement uses TRBV5-1 and TRBJ2-5, with 7 nucleotides matching TRBD1. The CDR3 sequence is CASSLGQNQETQYF. DNA for the CDR3: TGCGCCAGCAGCCTGGGACAGAATCAAGAGACCCAGTACTTC.